The clone carrying this T cell receptor (beta chain) was detected many times. Germline V gene sequence: CDR1 SGHRS, CDR2 YFSETQ. This CDR3 comprises 16 residues. V was clipped by 6 bases and J by 0 bases; unmatched bases: 5. The TCR beta CDR3 regions underwent amplification using RNA transcripts as the source. A first-round RT-PCR of the TCR CDR3 used the HTBI primer set. TCRdb recomputed calls from the multiplex PCR reads with MiXCR, one row per CDR3 protein. The sample holds over 350,000 distinct CDR3 sequences, roughly 13% seen once. Uncontrolled infection, other autoimmune disease, pregnancy or lactation led to exclusion. The PBMCs had their origin in roughly 9.4 ml of fresh peripheral blood. These data belong to a study of T cells in Graves' hyperthyroidism and ophthalmopathy.

The chain carries TRBV5-1 and TRBJ2-1, with 11 bases identical to TRBD2. The receptor was isolated from a man aged 50 or older with Graves' ophthalmopathy. Sequencing used blood. CDR3 sequence reads: CASNLAGGSSYNEQFF. In DNA, the CDR3 is TGCGCCAGCAACTTAGCGGGAGGGAGCTCCTACAATGAGCAGTTCTTC.